The clone carrying this T cell receptor (beta chain) has a count of ten or more. Indicated time point: blood at routine non-recurrence follow-up after resection. Unsorted whole RNA samples from tumor, nontumor lung or frozen PBMC were sequenced. TCRdb reanalysed the 5' RACE reads using MiXCR and keeps one entry per CDR3 protein. Of approximately 56,000 distinct CDR3 sequences listed, 6% to 8.5% are singletons. The germline V gene encodes CDR1 ENHRY and CDR2 SYGVKD. This CDR3 has 14 residues. V was pared by 0 bases and J by 2 bases, with 6 bases between. The data originate from a study of spatial heterogeneity in lung cancer. On the study more broadly: Patients with untreated early-stage non-small cell lung cancer, numbering 55 to 75, were the donors. Alpha-chain sequences were consistently detected less often than beta-chain sequences. Raw reads showed each unique TCR and UMI combination turning up more than ten times on average.

The sequence came from a female donor with early-stage non-small cell lung cancer. The input for sequencing was PBMCs, taken at follow-up. This rearrangement joins TRBV10-3 to TRBJ2-3, with D unresolved. The CDR3 loop is CAISESPTTDTQYF. The CDR3 nucleotides are TGTGCCATCAGTGAGTCGCCTACCACAGATACGCAGTATTTT.